A selection of T cell receptor beta chains follows, all from one sample in a study of CD8 T cells in ankylosing spondylitis. One entry per CDR3 protein, called by TCRdb with MiXCR from the 5' RACE reads. Found here are 150,000 to 200,000 distinct CDR3 sequences, roughly 18% of them singletons; the top ten hold roughly 4%. Sequenced input: blood, either unsorted or a sorted T cell fraction (not recorded which). The receptors were sampled from a male donor aged 10-30 years with ankylosing spondylitis or in good health (not recorded which). The CDR3 runs from the conserved cysteine through the conserved F or W. D genes are given only for firm matches. A row's size may be missing; if present it is once, few, many or a size class.

J gene: TRBJ2-2; D gene: TRBD2; clone size: -; V gene: TRBV29-1; CDR3 protein: CSVAGLVANTGELFF; CDR3 DNA: TGCAGCGTTGCGGGACTAGTAGCGAACACCGGGGAGCTGTTTTTT
J gene: TRBJ2-1; D gene: TRBD2; clone size: many; V gene: TRBV6-1; CDR3 protein: CASIIEREGAYNEQFF; CDR3 DNA: TGTGCCAGCATTATCGAGCGGGAGGGGGCCTACAATGAGCAGTTCTTC
J gene: TRBJ2-7; D gene: TRBD2; clone size: many; V gene: TRBV20-1; CDR3 protein: CSARDPGLAGVGEQYF; CDR3 DNA: TGCAGTGCTAGAGACCCCGGACTAGCGGGAGTGGGCGAGCAGTACTTC
J gene: TRBJ1-1; D gene: -; clone size: many; V gene: TRBV20-1; CDR3 protein: CSARTANTEAFF; CDR3 DNA: TGCAGTGCCCGGACAGCTAACACTGAAGCTTTCTTT
J gene: TRBJ2-1; D gene: TRBD1; clone size: many; V gene: TRBV20-1; CDR3 protein: CSARPGQVVNEQFF; CDR3 DNA: TGCAGTGCGAGACCGGGACAGGTAGTCAATGAGCAGTTCTTC
J gene: TRBJ2-1; D gene: TRBD2; clone size: many; V gene: TRBV5-1; CDR3 protein: CASSWRGGAEEQFF; CDR3 DNA: TGCGCCAGCAGCTGGCGCGGGGGGGCGGAGGAGCAGTTCTTC
J gene: TRBJ2-2; D gene: -; clone size: many; V gene: TRBV12-3/TRBV12-4; CDR3 protein: CASSLGSPGELFF; CDR3 DNA: TGTGCCAGCAGTTTAGGTTCCCCCGGGGAGCTGTTTTTT
J gene: TRBJ2-1; D gene: -; clone size: few; V gene: TRBV6-5; CDR3 protein: CASSRTYNEQFF; CDR3 DNA: TGTGCCAGCAGTAGGACCTACAATGAGCAGTTCTTC
J gene: TRBJ2-7; D gene: TRBD2; clone size: many; V gene: TRBV18; CDR3 protein: CASSPKAAGGPNEQYF; CDR3 DNA: TGTGCCAGCTCACCAAAGGCCGCGGGAGGGCCAAACGAGCAGTACTTC
J gene: TRBJ2-4; D gene: TRBD1; clone size: many; V gene: TRBV5-4; CDR3 protein: CASSLEGAAKNIQYF; CDR3 DNA: TGTGCCAGCAGCTTGGAGGGGGCAGCCAAAAACATTCAGTACTTC
J gene: TRBJ1-1; D gene: -; clone size: -; V gene: TRBV4-1; CDR3 protein: CASSARSAEAFF; CDR3 DNA: TGCGCCAGCAGCGCACGGTCCGCTGAAGCTTTCTTT
J gene: TRBJ2-2; D gene: -; clone size: -; V gene: TRBV24-1; CDR3 protein: CATTQGPGSAAGELFF; CDR3 DNA: TGTGCCACCACCCAGGGGCCTGGAAGCGCAGCCGGGGAGCTGTTTTTT
J gene: TRBJ2-7; D gene: -; clone size: -; V gene: TRBV5-6; CDR3 protein: CASSSQTGAGPQYF; CDR3 DNA: TGTGCCAGCAGCTCCCAGACAGGAGCCGGTCCGCAGTACTTC
J gene: TRBJ1-1; D gene: TRBD1; clone size: many; V gene: TRBV3-1; CDR3 protein: CASSRFDRGQVGAFF; CDR3 DNA: TGTGCCAGCAGCCGCTTCGACAGGGGACAAGTTGGGGCTTTCTTT
J gene: TRBJ2-5; D gene: -; clone size: many; V gene: TRBV7-2; CDR3 protein: CASSLYRGEETQYF; CDR3 DNA: TGTGCCAGCAGCTTATATCGGGGAGAAGAGACCCAGTACTTC
J gene: TRBJ2-7; D gene: -; clone size: many; V gene: TRBV7-9; CDR3 protein: CASELGGSYEQYF; CDR3 DNA: TGTGCCAGCGAGCTGGGGGGCTCCTACGAGCAGTACTTC
J gene: TRBJ2-1; D gene: -; clone size: once; V gene: TRBV20-1; CDR3 protein: CSASSQGPNNEQFF; CDR3 DNA: TGCAGTGCTAGTTCCCAGGGTCCCAACAATGAGCAGTTCTTC
J gene: TRBJ1-3; D gene: -; clone size: few; V gene: TRBV11-3; CDR3 protein: CASSFGLAGNTIYF; CDR3 DNA: TGTGCCAGCAGCTTTGGGCTGGCTGGAAACACCATATATTTT
J gene: TRBJ2-1; D gene: TRBD1; clone size: -; V gene: TRBV20-1; CDR3 protein: CSATDRGHSYNEQFF; CDR3 DNA: TGCAGTGCAACTGACAGGGGCCACTCCTACAATGAGCAGTTCTTC